What follows describes a single TCR beta chain. The record originates from a study of blood T cell repertoires in COVID-19. Study information: In each case, the material was cDNA or gDNA derived from T cells, B-cell-depleted T cells, or PBMCs.

Sequencing used immunoSEQ multiplex PCR; TCRdb keeps in-frame clones, though not all of them. The data contain some 110,000 clones, roughly two thirds of them singletons. The length of the CDR3 is 13 residues. The V end lost 1 base, the J end lost 2 bases, and 4 bases lay between the germline ends. Germline loops: CDR1 SNHLY, CDR2 FYNNEI. Source material: peripheral blood. V and J are TRBV2 and TRBJ2-3; D ambiguous. This clonotype was obtained from a human donor with acute or convalescent COVID-19. The donor label of this sample is uncertain. Written as DNA, the CDR3 is TGTGCCAGCAGTGAAGTTCTCACAGATACGCAGTATTTT. This gives the protein CASSEVLTDTQYF.